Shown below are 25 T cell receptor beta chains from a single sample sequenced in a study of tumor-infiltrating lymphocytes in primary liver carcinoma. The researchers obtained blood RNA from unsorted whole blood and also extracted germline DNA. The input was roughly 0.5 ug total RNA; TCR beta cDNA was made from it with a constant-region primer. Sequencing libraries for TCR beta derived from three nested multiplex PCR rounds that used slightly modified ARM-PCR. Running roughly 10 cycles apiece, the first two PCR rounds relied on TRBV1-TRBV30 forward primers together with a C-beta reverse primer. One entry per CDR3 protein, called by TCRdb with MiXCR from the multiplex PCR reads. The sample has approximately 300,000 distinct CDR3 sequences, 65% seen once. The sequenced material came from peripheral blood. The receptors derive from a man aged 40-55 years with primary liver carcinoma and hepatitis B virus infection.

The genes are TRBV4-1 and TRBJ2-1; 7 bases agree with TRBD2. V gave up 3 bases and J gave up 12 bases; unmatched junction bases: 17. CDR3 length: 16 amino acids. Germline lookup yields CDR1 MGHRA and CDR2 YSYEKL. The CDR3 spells CASSQAAGEGADGQFF. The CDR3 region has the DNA TGCGCCAGCAGCCAGGCCGCGGGAGAAGGAGCCGATGGGCAGTTCTTC.

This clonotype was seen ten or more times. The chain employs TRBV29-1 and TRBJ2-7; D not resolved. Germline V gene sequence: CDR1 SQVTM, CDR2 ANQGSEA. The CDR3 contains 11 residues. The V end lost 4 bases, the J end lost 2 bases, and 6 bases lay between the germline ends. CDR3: CSVVTPYEQYF. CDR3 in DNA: TGCAGCGTTGTCACGCCCTACGAGCAGTACTTC.

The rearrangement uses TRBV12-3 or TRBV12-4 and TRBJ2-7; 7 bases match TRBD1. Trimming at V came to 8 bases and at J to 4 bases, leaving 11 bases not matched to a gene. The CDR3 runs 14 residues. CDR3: CASCPPGQPYEQYF. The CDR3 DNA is TGTGCCAGCTGTCCCCCGGGACAGCCTTACGAGCAGTACTTC.

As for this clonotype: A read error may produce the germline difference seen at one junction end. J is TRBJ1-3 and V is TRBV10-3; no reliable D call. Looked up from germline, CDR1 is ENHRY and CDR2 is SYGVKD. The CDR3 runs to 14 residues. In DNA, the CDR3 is TGTGCCACCAGTGGGATAAACTCTGGAAACACCATATATTTT. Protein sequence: CATSGINSGNTIYF.

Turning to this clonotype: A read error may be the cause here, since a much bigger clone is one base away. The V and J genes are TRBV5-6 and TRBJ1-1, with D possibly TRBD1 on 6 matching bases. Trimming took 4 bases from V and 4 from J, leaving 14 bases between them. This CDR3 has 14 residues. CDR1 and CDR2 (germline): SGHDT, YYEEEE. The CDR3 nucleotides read TGTGCCAGCAGCCTGACAGGACCGATCACTGAAGCTTTCTTT. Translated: CASSLTGPITEAFF.

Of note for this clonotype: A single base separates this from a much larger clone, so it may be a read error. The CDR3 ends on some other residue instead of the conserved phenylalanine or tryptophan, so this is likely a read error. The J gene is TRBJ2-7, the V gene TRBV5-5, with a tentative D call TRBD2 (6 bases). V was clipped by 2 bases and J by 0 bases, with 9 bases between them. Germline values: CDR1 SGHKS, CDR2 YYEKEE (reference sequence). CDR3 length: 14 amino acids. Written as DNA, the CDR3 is TGTGCCAGCAGCTTAAGCGGGCCCTCCTACGAGCAGTACTTA. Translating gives CASSLSGPSYEQYL.

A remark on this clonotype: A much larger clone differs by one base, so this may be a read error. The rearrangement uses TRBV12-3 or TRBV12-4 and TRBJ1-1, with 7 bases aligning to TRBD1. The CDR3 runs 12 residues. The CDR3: CAGRDSRTEAFF. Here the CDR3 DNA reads TGTGCCGGCAGGGACAGTCGGACTGAAGCTTTCTTT.

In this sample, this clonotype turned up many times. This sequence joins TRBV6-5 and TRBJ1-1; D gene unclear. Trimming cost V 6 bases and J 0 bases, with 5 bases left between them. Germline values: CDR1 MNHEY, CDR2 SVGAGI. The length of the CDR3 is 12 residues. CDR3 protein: CASRHMNTEAFF. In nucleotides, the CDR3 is TGTGCCAGCAGACACATGAACACTGAAGCTTTCTTT.

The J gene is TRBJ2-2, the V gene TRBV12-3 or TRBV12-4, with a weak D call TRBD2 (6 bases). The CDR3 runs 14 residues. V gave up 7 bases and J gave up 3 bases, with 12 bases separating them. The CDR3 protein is CASNAGSYTGELFF. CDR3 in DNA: TGTGCCAGCAATGCGGGAAGCTACACCGGGGAGCTGTTTTTT.

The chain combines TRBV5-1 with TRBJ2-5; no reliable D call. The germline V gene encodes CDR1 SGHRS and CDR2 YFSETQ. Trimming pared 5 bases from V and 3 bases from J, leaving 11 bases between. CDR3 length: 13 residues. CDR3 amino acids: CASRYSGEETQYF. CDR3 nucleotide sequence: TGCGCCAGCAGGTACTCTGGCGAAGAGACCCAGTACTTC.

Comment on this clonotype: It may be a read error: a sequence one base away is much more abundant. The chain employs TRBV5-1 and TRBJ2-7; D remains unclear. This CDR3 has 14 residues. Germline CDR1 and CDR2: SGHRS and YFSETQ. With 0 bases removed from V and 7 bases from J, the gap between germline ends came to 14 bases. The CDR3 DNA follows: TGCGCCAGCAGCTTGGGGGCATCAAGGGAAGAGCAGTACTTC. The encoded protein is CASSLGASREEQYF.

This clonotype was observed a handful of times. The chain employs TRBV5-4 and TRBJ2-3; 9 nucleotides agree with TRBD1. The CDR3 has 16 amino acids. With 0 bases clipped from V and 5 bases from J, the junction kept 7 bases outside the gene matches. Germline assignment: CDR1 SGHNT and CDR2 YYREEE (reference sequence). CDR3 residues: CASSLAPGQGEDTQYF. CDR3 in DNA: TGTGCCAGCAGCTTGGCTCCGGGACAGGGAGAAGATACGCAGTATTTT. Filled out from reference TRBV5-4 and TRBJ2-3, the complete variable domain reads ETGVTQSPTHLIKTRGQQVTLRCSSQSGHNTVSWYQQALGQGPQFIFQYYREEENGRGNFPPRFSGLQFPNYSSELNVNALELDDSALYLCASSLAPGQGEDTQYFGPGTRLTVL.

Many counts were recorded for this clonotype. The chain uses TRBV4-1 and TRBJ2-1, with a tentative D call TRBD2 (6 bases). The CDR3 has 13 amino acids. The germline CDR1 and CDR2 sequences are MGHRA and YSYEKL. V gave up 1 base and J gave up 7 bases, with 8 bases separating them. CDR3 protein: CASSQGAGNEQFF. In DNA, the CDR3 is TGCGCCAGCAGCCAAGGGGCGGGGAATGAGCAGTTCTTC.

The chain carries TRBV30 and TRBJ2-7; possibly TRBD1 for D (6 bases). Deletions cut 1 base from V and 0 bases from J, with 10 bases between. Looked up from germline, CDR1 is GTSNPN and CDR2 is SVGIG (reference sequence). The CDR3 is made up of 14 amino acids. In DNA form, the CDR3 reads TGTGCCTGGAGTGAGGGGGTAAGCTCCTACGAGCAGTACTTC. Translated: CAWSEGVSSYEQYF.

The CDR3 sequence is CASNWDRGRTGELFF. The CDR3 bases are TGTGCCAGCAACTGGGACAGGGGGAGGACCGGGGAGCTGTTTTTT. The J gene is TRBJ2-2, the V gene TRBV11-1; 11 nucleotides align to TRBD1. The CDR3 extends over 15 amino acids. V dropped 7 bases and J dropped 5; count of bases not matched to a gene: 6. Germline V gene lookup returns CDR1 SGHAT and CDR2 FQDESV (reference sequence).

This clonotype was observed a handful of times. The CDR3 spells CASSYQGVNTGELFF. CDR3 sequence (DNA): TGTGCCAGCAGCTACCAGGGGGTTAACACCGGGGAGCTGTTTTTT. The V gene is TRBV5-6, the J gene TRBJ2-2, with 7 positions matching TRBD1. Germline CDR1 is SGHDT and CDR2 is YYEEEE. CDR3 length: 15 amino acids. V was clipped by 3 bases and J by 2 bases; unmatched bases: 4.

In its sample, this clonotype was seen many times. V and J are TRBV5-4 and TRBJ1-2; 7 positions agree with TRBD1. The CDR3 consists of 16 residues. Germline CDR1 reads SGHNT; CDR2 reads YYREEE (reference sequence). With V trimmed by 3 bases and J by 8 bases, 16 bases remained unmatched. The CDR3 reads CASSWDPGQRLGGYTF. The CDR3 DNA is TGTGCCAGCAGCTGGGATCCGGGACAGCGCCTAGGGGGCTACACCTTC.

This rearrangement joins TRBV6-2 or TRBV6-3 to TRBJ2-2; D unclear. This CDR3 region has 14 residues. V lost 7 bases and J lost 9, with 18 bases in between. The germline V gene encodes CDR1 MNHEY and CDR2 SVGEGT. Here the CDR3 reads CASTPSIRSRELFF. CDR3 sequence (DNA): TGTGCCAGCACCCCAAGTATCAGGTCCCGGGAGCTGTTTTTT.

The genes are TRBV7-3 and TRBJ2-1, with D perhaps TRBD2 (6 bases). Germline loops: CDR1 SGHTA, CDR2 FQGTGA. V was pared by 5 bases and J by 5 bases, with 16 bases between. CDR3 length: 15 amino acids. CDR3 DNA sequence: TGTGCCAGCAGCCCCGGGGGACCCCGGGACAATGAGCAGTTCTTC. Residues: CASSPGGPRDNEQFF.

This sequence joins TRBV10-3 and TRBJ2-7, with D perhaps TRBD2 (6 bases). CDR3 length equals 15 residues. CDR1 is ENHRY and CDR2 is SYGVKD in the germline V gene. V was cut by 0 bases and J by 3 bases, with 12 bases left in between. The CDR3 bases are TGTGCCATCAGTGAGTCTGCCGGGGGAGGCTACGAGCAGTACTTC. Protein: CAISESAGGGYEQYF.

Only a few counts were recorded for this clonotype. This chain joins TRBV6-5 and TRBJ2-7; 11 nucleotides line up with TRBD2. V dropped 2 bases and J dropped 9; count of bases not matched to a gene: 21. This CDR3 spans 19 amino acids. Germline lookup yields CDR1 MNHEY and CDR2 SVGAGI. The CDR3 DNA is TGTGCCAGCAGTTACCGTAACCCGATAGCGGGAGGGCCTTTTCTCGGGCAGTACTTC. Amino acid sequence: CASSYRNPIAGGPFLGQYF.

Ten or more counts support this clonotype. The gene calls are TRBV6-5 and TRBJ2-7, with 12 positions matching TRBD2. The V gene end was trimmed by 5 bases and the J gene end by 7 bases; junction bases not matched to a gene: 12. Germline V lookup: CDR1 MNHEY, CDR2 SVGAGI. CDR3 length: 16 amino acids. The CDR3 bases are TGTGCCAGCAGTCTCCTATCTGGGCTAGCGGGAGGGGAGCAGTACTTC. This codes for CASSLLSGLAGGEQYF.

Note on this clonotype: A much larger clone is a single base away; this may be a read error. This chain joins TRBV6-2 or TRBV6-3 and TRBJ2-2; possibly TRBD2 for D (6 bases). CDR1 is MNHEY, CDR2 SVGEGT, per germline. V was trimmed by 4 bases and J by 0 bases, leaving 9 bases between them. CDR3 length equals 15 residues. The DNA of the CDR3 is TGTGCCAGCAGTTTAGCGGACCCGAACACCGGGGAGCTGTTTTTT. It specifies CASSLADPNTGELFF.

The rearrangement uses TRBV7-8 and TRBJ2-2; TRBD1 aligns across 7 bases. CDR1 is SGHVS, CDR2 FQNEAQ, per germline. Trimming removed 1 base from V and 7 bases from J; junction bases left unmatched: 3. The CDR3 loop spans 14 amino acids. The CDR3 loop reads CASSLVRQGGELFF. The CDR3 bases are TGTGCCAGCAGCTTAGTCAGACAGGGCGGGGAGCTGTTTTTT.

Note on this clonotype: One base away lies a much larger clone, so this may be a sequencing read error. The CDR3 DNA is TGTCCCAGCAGCGCGGGACGGCAAGAGACCCAGTACTTC. This encodes CPSSAGRQETQYF. V gene TRBV5-4 combines with J gene TRBJ2-5; D is possibly TRBD2 (6 bases). CDR1 and CDR2 (germline): SGHNT, YYREEE (reference sequence). The CDR3 is made up of 13 amino acids.